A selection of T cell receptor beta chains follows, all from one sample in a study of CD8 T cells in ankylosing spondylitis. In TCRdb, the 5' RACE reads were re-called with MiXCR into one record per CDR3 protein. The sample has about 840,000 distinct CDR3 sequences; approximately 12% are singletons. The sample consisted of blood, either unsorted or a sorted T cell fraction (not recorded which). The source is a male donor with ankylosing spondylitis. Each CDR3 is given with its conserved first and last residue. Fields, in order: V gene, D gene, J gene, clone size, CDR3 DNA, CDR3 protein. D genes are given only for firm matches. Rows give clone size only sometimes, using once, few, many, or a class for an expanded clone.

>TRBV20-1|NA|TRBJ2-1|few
TGCAGTGCTCGAAGCCCCGTTGAGCAGTTCTTC
CSARSPVEQFF
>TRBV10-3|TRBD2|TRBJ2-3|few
TGTGCCATCAGTGCTAGCGGGGCAACAGATACGCAGTATTTT
CAISASGATDTQYF
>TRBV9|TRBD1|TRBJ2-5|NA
TGTGCCAGCAGCGTAGGGGGGACAGGGGGCTACCAAGAGACCCAGTACTTC
CASSVGGTGGYQETQYF
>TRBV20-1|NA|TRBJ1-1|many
TGCAGTGCTGAAGGGGTCGGAGGGGTGACTGAAGCTTTCTTT
CSAEGVGGVTEAFF
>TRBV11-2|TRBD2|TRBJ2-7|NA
TGTGCCAGCAGCTTACTCACTAGCGGGAGCGAGCAGTACTTC
CASSLLTSGSEQYF
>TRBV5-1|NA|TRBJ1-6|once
TGCGCCAGCAGCTTGGACAGGTCCTATAATTCACCCCTCCACTTT
CASSLDRSYNSPLHF
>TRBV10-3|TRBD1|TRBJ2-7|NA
TGTGCCATCAGAGGGACAGGAGGGGGCTACGAGCAGTACTTC
CAIRGTGGGYEQYF
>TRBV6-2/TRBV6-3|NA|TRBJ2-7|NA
TGTGCCAGCAGAACGGACGGCTCCTACGAGCAGTACTTC
CASRTDGSYEQYF
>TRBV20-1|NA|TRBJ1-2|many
TGCAGTGCTGGCGATGGCTACACCTTC
CSAGDGYTF
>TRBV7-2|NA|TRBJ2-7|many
TGTGCCAGCAGCTTAGCAGGGAAACTCTCCTACGAGCAGTACTTC
CASSLAGKLSYEQYF
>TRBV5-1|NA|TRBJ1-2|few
TGCGCCAGCAGCATTACAGGTTCTGCTGGCTACACCTTC
CASSITGSAGYTF
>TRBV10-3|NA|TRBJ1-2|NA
TGTGCCATCAATGCAGGGGAGGACGGCTACACCTTC
CAINAGEDGYTF
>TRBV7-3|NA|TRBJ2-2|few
TGTGCCAGCAGCTTAAGGGTTGCAGACTTGGGCGGGGAGCTGTTTTTT
CASSLRVADLGGELFF
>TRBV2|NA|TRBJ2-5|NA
TGTGCCAGCGCGTACGAGACCCAGTACTTC
CASAYETQYF
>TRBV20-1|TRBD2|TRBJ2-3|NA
TGCAGTGCTACCCCCCTAGCGGGAGGGGGCACAGATACGCAGTATTTT
CSATPLAGGGTDTQYF
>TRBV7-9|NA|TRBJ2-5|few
TGTGCCAGCAGCTTACGGTGGGGCGGGGCCCAAGAGACCCAGTACTTC
CASSLRWGGAQETQYF
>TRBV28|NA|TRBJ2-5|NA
TGTGCCAGCTCCGGGCCCTGGCAAGAGACCCAGTACTTC
CASSGPWQETQYF
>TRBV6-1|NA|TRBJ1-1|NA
TGTGCCAGCAGTGCTGACAGAATTTCGTCTGAAGCTTTCTTT
CASSADRISSEAFF
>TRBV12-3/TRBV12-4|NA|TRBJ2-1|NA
TGTGCCAGCAGGGGGACACGAGCAACCTCCTACAATGAGCAGTTCTTC
CASRGTRATSYNEQFF
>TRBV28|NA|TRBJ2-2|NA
TGTGCCAGCACCTCCTATGGCGGGGAGCTGTTTTTT
CASTSYGGELFF
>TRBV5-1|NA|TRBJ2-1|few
TGCGCCAGCAGCTTGAGGCCGGCGGGCGATGAGCAGTTCTTC
CASSLRPAGDEQFF
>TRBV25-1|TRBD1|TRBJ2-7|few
TGTGCCAGCAACCTCACCGGGACAGGGGATCTCGATACCGCCTACGAGCAGTACTTC
CASNLTGTGDLDTAYEQYF
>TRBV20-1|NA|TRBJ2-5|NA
TGCAGTGCTATCGCCGACCCCCAAGAGACCCAGTACTTC
CSAIADPQETQYF
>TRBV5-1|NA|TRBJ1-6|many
TGCGCCAGCAGATTTAGGGCATCCAATTCACCCCTCCACTTT
CASRFRASNSPLHF
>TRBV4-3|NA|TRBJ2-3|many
TGCGCCAGCAGTATCCGGGCGCATAATTCAGATACGCAGTATTTT
CASSIRAHNSDTQYF
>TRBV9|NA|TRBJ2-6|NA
TGTGCCAGCAGCGTAGCTACGCGCGGCTCTGGGGCCAACGTCCTGACTTTC
CASSVATRGSGANVLTF
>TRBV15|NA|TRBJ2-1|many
TGTGCCACCAGCAGAAACAGGGAAGGCGAGCAGTTCTTC
CATSRNREGEQFF
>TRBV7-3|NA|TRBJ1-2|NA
TGTGCCAGCAGCTTAAAACAGGGAGGTGGCTACACCTTC
CASSLKQGGGYTF
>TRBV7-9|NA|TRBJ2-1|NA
TGTGCCAGCAGCTTCCTACTCTCAGGGGTCAATGAGCAGTTCTTC
CASSFLLSGVNEQFF
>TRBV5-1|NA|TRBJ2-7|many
TGCGCCAGCAGCTACGACAGAACCTACGAGCAGTACTTC
CASSYDRTYEQYF
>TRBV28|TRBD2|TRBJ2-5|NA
TGTGCCAGCAGTTCGCGAGCGGGAAGCCAGAAAGAGACCCAGTACTTC
CASSSRAGSQKETQYF
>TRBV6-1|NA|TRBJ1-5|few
TGTGCCAGCAGGGCAGGGAGGGCCAATCAGCCCCAGCATTTT
CASRAGRANQPQHF
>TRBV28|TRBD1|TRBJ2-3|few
TGTGCCAGCATCCTAGGGACAGGGGATCAGTATTTT
CASILGTGDQYF
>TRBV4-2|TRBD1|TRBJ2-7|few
TGTGCCAGCAGCCAAGATGGACAGGGGACCTACGAGCAGTACTTC
CASSQDGQGTYEQYF
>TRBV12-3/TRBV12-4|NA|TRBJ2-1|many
TGTGCCAGCACCGGGGAAAGTCGCAATGAGCAGTTCTTC
CASTGESRNEQFF
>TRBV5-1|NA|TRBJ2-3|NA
TGCGCCAGCAGAGGGCTGGAGAATACGCAGTATTTT
CASRGLENTQYF
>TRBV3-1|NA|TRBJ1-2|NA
TGTGCCAGCAGCCAAGGACTAACTGGCTACACCTTC
CASSQGLTGYTF
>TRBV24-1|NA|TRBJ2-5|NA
TGTGCCACCAGTGAGGGGTACCAAGAGACCCAGTACTTC
CATSEGYQETQYF
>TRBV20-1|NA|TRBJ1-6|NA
TGCAGTGCTAGAGTGAGGGGCCGGACGGATTCACCCCTCCACTTT
CSARVRGRTDSPLHF
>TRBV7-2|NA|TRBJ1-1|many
TGTGCCAGCAGCTTGCTTAGGGACACTGAAGCTTTCTTT
CASSLLRDTEAFF
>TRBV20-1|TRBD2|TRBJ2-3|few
TGCAGTGCTGCCGAAAGGCGGGGGGCAGATACGCAGTATTTT
CSAAERRGADTQYF
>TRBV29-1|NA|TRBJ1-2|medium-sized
TGCAGCGCCGCCGGTCGTCTGGGTGGCTACACCTTC
CSAAGRLGGYTF
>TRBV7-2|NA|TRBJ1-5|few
TGTGCCAGCAGCACCAGGGGTGGGAGGGCGAATCAGCCCCAGCATTTT
CASSTRGGRANQPQHF
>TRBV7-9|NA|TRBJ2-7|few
TGTGCCAGCAGCTCAGACAGAGCCCCCTACGAGCAGTACTTC
CASSSDRAPYEQYF
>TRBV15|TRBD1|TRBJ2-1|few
TGTGCCACCAGCAGAGACAGGGGGCTTGAGCAGTTCTTC
CATSRDRGLEQFF
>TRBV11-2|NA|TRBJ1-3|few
TGTGCCAGCAGGACCTTGCGTTCTGGAAACACCATATATTTT
CASRTLRSGNTIYF
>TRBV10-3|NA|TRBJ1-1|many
TGTGCCATCAGTGACGGACAGCTACGGGAAGCTTTCTTT
CAISDGQLREAFF
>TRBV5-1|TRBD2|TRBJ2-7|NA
TGCGCCAGCTCCCTGCCTAGCGGCTACGAGCAGTACTTC
CASSLPSGYEQYF